This T cell receptor (beta chain) was retrieved from a study of shared clonotypes between healthy human individuals. Sequencing used immunoSEQ multiplex PCR; TCRdb keeps in-frame clones, though not all of them. The sample includes some 2.3 million clones, about 92% seen only once; the top ten take 0.39%. Germline V gives CDR1 SGHNT, CDR2 YYREEE (reference sequence). Trimming cost V 4 bases and J 0 bases, with 14 bases left between them. The CDR3 has 16 amino acids. The sequencing sample was made of naive CD4+ T cells from PBMCs. Subset reported: CD45RA+ positively selected. The clonotype was recovered from a man aged 18 to 30 in good health. Some clones in this sample may be carry-over from other donors' samples. The rearrangement joins TRBV5-4 to TRBJ2-1; the D gene is possibly TRBD2 (6 bases). CDR3 in amino acids: CASSIGAGSSYNEQFF. The CDR3 DNA reads TGTGCCAGCAGCATTGGCGCGGGGAGCTCCTACAATGAGCAGTTCTTC.